The 11 T cell receptor beta chains below all came from one sample that was sequenced in a study of T cell responses to AZD1222 COVID-19 vaccine. The repertoire was sequenced with immunoSEQ multiplex PCR; TCRdb's copy has only in-frame clones and lacks some. The sample lists 140,000 to 150,000 clones, 82% occurring once. This specimen consisted of peripheral blood, obtained on day 0 of MenACWY control vaccination. Receptors originate from an adult in good health.

The CDR3 loop reads CASRKRQGPNEKLFF. CDR3 DNA: TGTGCCAGCAGAAAAAGACAGGGCCCTAATGAAAAACTGTTTTTT. The J gene is TRBJ1-4, the V gene TRBV28; 7 bases match TRBD1. There are 15 residues in the CDR3. Per germline, CDR1 MDHEN and CDR2 SYDVKM. The V gene end was trimmed by 6 bases and the J gene end by 3 bases; junction bases not matched to a gene: 7.

The chain recombines TRBV6-5 with TRBJ1-2, with D perhaps matching TRBD1 (5 bases). The germline V and J ends were trimmed by 5 bases and 4 bases, with 11 bases remaining between them. The CDR3 spans 13 residues. The germline V gene encodes CDR1 MNHEY and CDR2 SVGAGI. This CDR3 is CASSIRTIYGYTF. The CDR3 DNA follows: TGTGCCAGCAGTATACGGACAATCTATGGCTACACCTTC.

This sequence joins TRBV21-1 and TRBJ1-1; TRBD1 reflects the table's D call only, with no check against the DNA. TRBV21-1 is reported as a pseudogene. The CDR3 is made up of 14 amino acids. The CDR3 loop reads CASSGRDRNTEAFF. The CDR3, as DNA: TGTGCCAGCAGCGGCCGGGACAGGAACACTGAAGCTTTCTTT.

This clone was found once. The rearrangement joins TRBV5-1 to TRBJ2-1, with 14 bases aligning to TRBD2. CDR1 and CDR2 (germline): SGHRS, YFSETQ. Germline trimming cut 3 bases from V and 14 bases from J; bases unmatched to any gene: 19. The CDR3 consists of 18 residues. The CDR3 here is CASSSGLAGGPGSPREFF. The CDR3 DNA reads TGCGCCAGCAGCTCTGGACTAGCGGGGGGCCCAGGCTCCCCGCGAGAGTTCTTC. Variable domain in full (rest from reference TRBV5-1 and TRBJ2-1): KAGVTQTPRYLIKTRGQQVTLSCSPISGHRSVSWYQQTPGQGLQFLFEYFSETQRNKGNFPGRFSGRQFSNSRSEMNVSTLELGDSALYLCASSSGLAGGPGSPREFFGPGTRLTVL.

The chain combines TRBV7-9 with TRBJ1-2, with D perhaps matching TRBD1 (5 bases). The CDR3 totals 15 residues. Trimming pared 2 bases from V and 8 bases from J, leaving 18 bases between. Germline V gives CDR1 SEHNR, CDR2 FQNEAQ (reference sequence). In DNA, the CDR3 is TGTGCCAGCAGCTTAAGTAACGAGGGGCAGAGGGGCTACACCTTC. Translated, it gives CASSLSNEGQRGYTF.

The V gene is TRBV28, the J gene TRBJ1-3; 9 bases agree with TRBD1. The CDR3 contains 16 residues. Trimming took 7 bases from V and 0 from J; bases not matched to a gene: 7. CDR1 and CDR2 from the germline V gene are MDHEN and SYDVKM. CDR3 DNA sequence: TGTGCCAGCACCAGTCCGGGACAGGGCTCTGGAAACACCATATATTTT. Encoded protein: CASTSPGQGSGNTIYF.

The J gene is TRBJ2-1, the V gene TRBV3-1 (or the pseudogene TRBV3-2); possible D gene TRBD2, 5 bases. The V gene's germline CDR1 is LGHDT and CDR2 YNNKEL (reference sequence). This CDR3 region has 19 residues. V was cut by 0 bases and J by 1 base, with 19 bases left in between. In nucleotides, the CDR3 is TGTGCCAGCAGCCAAGAAAGAGCCTGGACCCGCGGGTCCTACAATGAGCAGTTCTTC. This sequence encodes CASSQERAWTRGSYNEQFF.

The chain carries TRBV19 and TRBJ2-3; 9 bases are shared with TRBD1. This CDR3 comprises 16 residues. In germline, CDR1 is LNHDA, CDR2 SQIVND (reference sequence). With 5 bases clipped from V and 1 base from J, the junction kept 7 bases outside the gene matches. For the CDR3, the DNA is TGTGCCAGTAGTTTCCGGACAGGGGCCGGCACAGATACGCAGTATTTT. Its translation: CASSFRTGAGTDTQYF.

CDR3: CASSSNPTGAASTDTQYF. DNA of the CDR3: TGTGCCAGCAGCTCCAACCCGACAGGGGCCGCTAGCACAGATACGCAGTATTTT. The chain combines TRBV5-4 with TRBJ2-3; 8 bases are a match to TRBD1. This CDR3 is built from 18 residues. Germline V gene sequence: CDR1 SGHNT, CDR2 YYREEE (reference sequence). Trimming cost V 3 bases and J 0 bases; bases outside gene matches: 12.

V usage is TRBV6-6 and J usage is TRBJ1-4; D is unclear. Trimming took 6 bases from V and 5 from J, leaving 10 bases between them. From germline, CDR1 is MNHNY and CDR2 SVGAGI (reference sequence). The CDR3 has 13 amino acids. For the CDR3, the DNA is TGTGCCAGCAGGGGAGGGTCAAATGAAAAACTGTTTTTT. Its protein product is CASRGGSNEKLFF.

The V call is TRBV3-1 (or the pseudogene TRBV3-2), the J call TRBJ1-1; 7 bases match TRBD1. After removal of 1 base from V and 5 bases from J, the junction contained 13 bases not matched to a gene. Looked up from germline, CDR1 is LGHDT and CDR2 is YNNKEL (reference sequence). This CDR3 is 17 amino acids long. This chain's CDR3 is CASSQARWGRGQTEAFF. CDR3 bases: TGTGCCAGCAGCCAAGCACGTTGGGGGAGGGGGCAAACTGAAGCTTTCTTT.